The 32 T cell receptor beta chains below come from one sample, sequenced in a study of shared clonotypes between healthy human individuals. TCRdb keeps only in-frame clones here, not all; method: immunoSEQ multiplex PCR. The data show fewer than 550,000 clones, about 80% seen once. The sample taken for sequencing was PBMCs. The receptors stem from a woman aged 40 to 50 in good health. Some clones in this sample may be carry-over from other donors' samples.

This clone was detected many times. The rearrangement joins TRBV28 to TRBJ2-7, with TRBD2 matching over 7 bases. Germline CDR1 reads MDHEN; CDR2 reads SYDVKM. The V and J ends lost 7 bases and 3 bases, in that order; junction bases with no gene match: 12. This CDR3 spans 15 amino acids. The CDR3: CASTTTGGSLYEQYF. The CDR3, as DNA: TGTGCCAGCACCACCACGGGGGGTTCCCTCTACGAGCAGTACTTC.

The rearrangement links TRBV2 to TRBJ2-7, with 8 bases fitting TRBD2. This CDR3 has 15 amino acids. Germline loops: CDR1 SNHLY, CDR2 FYNNEI. V trimming: 4 bases; J trimming: 6 bases; junction bases outside the gene matches: 11. The CDR3 loop reads CASSGRGGELGEQYF. The CDR3 nucleotides read TGTGCCAGCAGTGGACGGGGGGGAGAACTTGGCGAGCAGTACTTC.

This chain links TRBV5-5 with TRBJ2-1, with D perhaps TRBD1 (6 bases). The V gene's germline CDR1 is SGHKS and CDR2 YYEKEE (reference sequence). The CDR3 is 13 amino acids. V was cut by 6 bases and J by 6 bases, with 13 bases left in between. CDR3 in amino acids: CASIHRGGNEQFF. CDR3 coding DNA: TGTGCCAGCATTCACAGAGGGGGCAATGAGCAGTTCTTC.

The sample holds one count of this clone. The chain recombines TRBV7-3 with TRBJ2-7; 7 positions match TRBD2. V lost 4 bases and J lost 11; bases outside the gene matches: 23. The CDR3 runs to 17 residues. Germline V lookup: CDR1 SGHTA, CDR2 FQGTGA. This chain's CDR3 is CASSSNPGLSTDPDKYF. Written as DNA, the CDR3 is TGTGCCAGCAGCTCCAACCCGGGACTATCAACCGATCCGGACAAGTACTTC.

This clone was observed many times. The chain employs TRBV5-6 and TRBJ2-7; 7 nucleotides match TRBD2. V gave up 0 bases and J gave up 2 bases; unmatched junction bases: 8. CDR3 length equals 16 residues. In germline, CDR1 is SGHDT, CDR2 YYEEEE. CDR3 nucleotide sequence: TGTGCCAGCAGCTTGGTAAGGCTAGCGGAGCCCTACGAGCAGTACTTC. Protein product: CASSLVRLAEPYEQYF.

Details on this clone: Other DNA variants within this sample encode the same CDR3. The rearrangement uses TRBV6-1 and TRBJ1-1; the D gene is possibly TRBD1 (5 bases). This CDR3 has 13 residues. Germline CDR1 and CDR2: MNHNS and SASEGT. V dropped 6 bases and J dropped 3 bases, with 11 bases sitting between them. The CDR3 spells CASSAQGDTEAFF. The CDR3 DNA reads TGTGCCAGCAGCGCTCAGGGTGACACTGAAGCTTTCTTT.

This sequence joins TRBV27 and TRBJ2-7; 11 bases align to TRBD2. V lost 1 base to trimming and J lost 3 bases; unmatched junction nucleotides: 5. The CDR3 is 16 amino acids. Germline values: CDR1 MNHEY, CDR2 SMNVEV (reference sequence). CDR3 nucleotides: TGTGCCAGCAGTTTATATGCTAGCGGGAGGATCTACGAGCAGTACTTC. It encodes CASSLYASGRIYEQYF.

V is TRBV6-5 and J is TRBJ1-1; D may be TRBD1 (6 bases). CDR3 length: 15 residues. V dropped 5 bases and J dropped 0 bases, with 13 bases sitting between them. In germline, CDR1 is MNHEY, CDR2 SVGAGI. The CDR3 loop reads CASSRGGSMNTEAFF. As DNA, the CDR3 is TGTGCCAGCAGTAGGGGGGGGTCAATGAACACTGAAGCTTTCTTT.

This clone appeared a single time. The chain has TRBV19 and TRBJ1-1, with 7 bases fitting TRBD1. CDR3 size: 16 residues. Germline V gene data show CDR1 as LNHDA and CDR2 as SQIVND (reference sequence). V shed 2 bases and J 7 bases; nucleotides not matched to a gene: 13. The CDR3 sequence: CASSIRRGRGNIEAFF. CDR3 DNA: TGTGCCAGTAGTATACGAAGGGGGCGGGGGAATATTGAAGCTTTCTTT.

This clone has only a few counts. This rearrangement joins TRBV5-1 to TRBJ2-1; perhaps TRBD1 as D (5 bases). Trimming stripped 2 bases from V and 2 bases from J, with 8 bases between. Germline V lookup: CDR1 SGHRS, CDR2 YFSETQ. The CDR3 contains 14 residues. The CDR3 DNA reads TGCGCCAGCAGCTTCGCAGGGACCTACAATGAGCAGTTCTTC. Protein product: CASSFAGTYNEQFF.

This clone was seen once. This chain uses TRBV18 with TRBJ1-1; 10 bases are shared with TRBD1. Germline CDR1 is KGHSH and CDR2 is LQKENI. The CDR3 consists of 15 residues. V was clipped by 4 bases and J by 1 base; unmatched bases: 3. The CDR3 sequence is CASSRDRGKNTEAFF. CDR3 coding DNA: TGTGCCAGCTCACGGGACAGGGGAAAGAACACTGAAGCTTTCTTT.

A note on this clone: This may come from a read error, since a much larger clone is one base off. The rearrangement links TRBV5-8 to TRBJ2-7; 10 bases are a match to TRBD1. With 3 bases clipped from V and 4 bases from J, the junction kept 4 bases outside the gene matches. The CDR3 runs 14 residues. CDR1 is SGHTS, CDR2 YDEGEE, per germline. The CDR3 protein is CASSSGTGVYEQYF. In DNA, the CDR3 is TGTGCCAGCAGCTCCGGGACAGGGGTATACGAGCAGTACTTC.

The chain uses TRBV15 and TRBJ2-3, with TRBD2 identical over 11 bases. V lost 3 bases to trimming and J lost 5 bases; unmatched junction nucleotides: 7. This CDR3 has 16 amino acids. Germline CDR1 LNHNV, CDR2 YYDKDF (reference sequence). As DNA, the CDR3 is TGTGCCACCAGCAGGGGGGCTAGCGGGAGGTTAGATACGCAGTATTTT. Amino acid sequence: CATSRGASGRLDTQYF.

This clone was found a few times. V usage is TRBV27 and J usage is TRBJ1-2; D is unresolved. In germline, CDR1 is MNHEY, CDR2 SMNVEV (reference sequence). Trimming removed 3 bases from V and 6 bases from J, with 11 bases in between. This CDR3 is built from 13 residues. CDR3 sequence reads: CASSFSRRDGYTF. In DNA, the CDR3 is TGTGCCAGCAGTTTTTCCCGAAGGGATGGCTACACCTTC.

The chain has TRBV28 and TRBJ1-4, with D unclear. The germline CDR1 and CDR2 sequences are MDHEN and SYDVKM. V was clipped by 2 bases and J by 4 bases, with 17 bases between them. This CDR3 spans 17 amino acids. CDR3 in DNA: TGTGCCAGCAGTTTAATGGGCCGCGGACTTAATAATGAAAAACTGTTTTTT. The encoded protein is CASSLMGRGLNNEKLFF.

This clone has just one count. The chain links TRBV5-4 to TRBJ2-1, with 8 bases that match TRBD2. Trimming took 4 bases from V and 6 from J; bases not matched to a gene: 9. Per the germline V gene, CDR1 is SGHNT and CDR2 is YYREEE (reference sequence). The CDR3 consists of 15 residues. The CDR3 loop is CASSPQPSGSNEQFF. The CDR3 DNA reads TGTGCCAGCAGCCCCCAGCCGAGCGGGAGCAATGAGCAGTTCTTC.

The table lists this clone with a count of one. CDR3 sequence (DNA): TGTGCCAGCAGCTTAGTGGGAAGGTACAATGAGCAGTTCTTC. This encodes CASSLVGRYNEQFF. The chain links TRBV7-7 to TRBJ2-1; D gene uncertain. Germline-derived CDR1 and CDR2 are SSHAT and FNYEAQ (reference sequence). Trimming cost V 1 base and J 4 bases, with 8 bases left between them. CDR3 length: 14 residues. The full variable domain, with the rest looked up from reference TRBV7-7 and TRBJ2-1, is GAGVSQSPRYKVTKRGQDVTLRCDPISSHATLYWYQQALGQGPEFLTYFNYEAQPDKSGLPSDRFSAERPEGSISTLTIQRTEQRDSAMYRCASSLVGRYNEQFFGPGTRLTVL.

A remark on this clone: Additional DNA sequences in this sample encode the identical CDR3. V is TRBV9 and J is TRBJ2-7; 7 nucleotides align to TRBD2. This CDR3 contains 14 residues. The germline V gene encodes CDR1 SGDLS and CDR2 YYNGEE. Losses at the gene ends were 4 bases for V and 2 bases for J; bases not matched to a gene: 6. The CDR3 coding sequence is TGTGCCAGCAGCCCAGACGCGGGGGCCTACGAGCAGTACTTC. Translation: CASSPDAGAYEQYF.

The chain recombines TRBV29-1 with TRBJ2-5; D tentatively fits TRBD1 or TRBD2 (5 bases each). This CDR3 region has 13 residues. The V gene lost 5 bases and the J gene lost 2 bases, with 12 bases spanning the gap. Germline CDR1 is SQVTM and CDR2 is ANQGSEA. In nucleotides, the CDR3 is TGCAGCGTTCCGGGGCCTTATCAAGAGACCCAGTACTTC. This codes for CSVPGPYQETQYF.

This chain uses TRBV18 with TRBJ1-1; D remains ambiguous. V was trimmed by 5 bases and J by 3 bases, leaving 7 bases between them. The germline V gene has CDR1 KGHSH and CDR2 LQKENI. The CDR3 totals 12 residues. Here the CDR3 reads CASSEVDTEAFF. The CDR3 bases are TGTGCCAGCTCAGAGGTAGACACTGAAGCTTTCTTT.

The chain carries TRBV7-8 and TRBJ2-7; D is perhaps TRBD1 (6 bases). This CDR3 comprises 15 residues. The V gene lost 1 base and the J gene lost 0 bases, with 10 bases spanning the gap. Germline V gene data show CDR1 as SGHVS and CDR2 as FQNEAQ. The CDR3 is CASSLVAGASYEQYF. Written as DNA, the CDR3 is TGTGCCAGCAGCTTAGTGGCAGGGGCCTCCTACGAGCAGTACTTC.

This clone was seen once. The rearrangement joins TRBV15 to TRBJ1-3; D is perhaps TRBD1 (5 bases). Looked up from germline, CDR1 is LNHNV and CDR2 is YYDKDF (reference sequence). V was trimmed by 0 bases and J by 1 base, leaving 13 bases between them. The CDR3 contains 17 residues. CDR3 nucleotide sequence: TGTGCCACCAGCAGAGAGAGGGGAAGGCATTCTGGAAACACCATATATTTT. This sequence encodes CATSRERGRHSGNTIYF.

This chain links TRBV30 with TRBJ2-3; D is uncertain. Trimming took 1 base from V and 5 from J, leaving 7 bases between them. Germline-derived CDR1 and CDR2 are GTSNPN and SVGIG (reference sequence). The CDR3 extends over 12 amino acids. The CDR3, as DNA: TGTGCCTGGAGTGAGGTTAAAGATACGCAGTATTTT. Protein product: CAWSEVKDTQYF. The full variable domain, rest sourced from reference TRBV30 and TRBJ2-3, is SQTIHQWPATLVQPVGSPLSLECTVEGTSNPNLYWYRQAAGRGLQLLFYSVGIGQISSEVPQNLSASRPQDRQFILSSKKLLLSDSGFYLCAWSEVKDTQYFGPGTRLTVL.

The chain joins TRBV4-2 to TRBJ1-1, with 7 bases that match TRBD1. This CDR3 comprises 17 residues. The germline V gene has CDR1 LGHNA and CDR2 YNFKEQ. The J segment lost 1 base and the V segment lost 0 bases, leaving 8 bases of the junction unmatched. The DNA for the CDR3 is TGTGCCAGCAGCCAAGATGGACAGGTGGAGGCGAACACTGAAGCTTTCTTT. Amino acid sequence: CASSQDGQVEANTEAFF.

This chain connects TRBV4-1 to TRBJ2-1; 12 bases line up with TRBD2. V gave up 1 base and J gave up 0 bases; unmatched junction bases: 4. This CDR3 has 18 amino acids. The germline CDR1 and CDR2 sequences are MGHRA and YSYEKL. The CDR3 bases are TGCGCCAGCAGCCAAGCCCTAGCGGGAGGGTCCTCCTACAATGAGCAGTTCTTC. It encodes CASSQALAGGSSYNEQFF.

The V and J genes are TRBV6-5 and TRBJ1-1, with a possible D match to TRBD1 (6 bases). CDR3 size: 14 residues. Trimming took 2 bases from V and 3 from J, leaving 10 bases between them. The germline V gene has CDR1 MNHEY and CDR2 SVGAGI. The CDR3: CASSYGGGDTEAFF. The CDR3 coding sequence is TGTGCCAGCAGTTACGGCGGGGGCGACACTGAAGCTTTCTTT.

The rearrangement uses TRBV15 and TRBJ2-4; TRBD2 agrees at 13 bases. J was trimmed by 6 bases and V by 0 bases; bases with no gene match: 8. CDR3 length: 18 amino acids. The germline CDR1 and CDR2 sequences are LNHNV and YYDKDF (reference sequence). DNA for the CDR3: TGTGCCACCAGCAGAGATCCCGGACTAGCGGGAGAAGGAAACATTCAGTACTTC. It specifies CATSRDPGLAGEGNIQYF.

The chain couples TRBV18 to TRBJ1-2; no firm D call. The CDR3 is made up of 14 amino acids. Germline values: CDR1 KGHSH, CDR2 LQKENI. V was cut by 2 bases and J by 3 bases, with 10 bases left in between. Here the CDR3 DNA reads TGTGCCAGCTCACCAAGGTCGGGCGACTATGGCTACACCTTC. It codes for CASSPRSGDYGYTF.

The V call is TRBV6-5, the J call TRBJ2-2, with D possibly TRBD2 on 5 matching bases. With 1 base removed from V and 5 bases from J, the gap between germline ends came to 11 bases. This CDR3 is 15 amino acids long. Germline CDR1 is MNHEY and CDR2 is SVGAGI. Here the CDR3 DNA reads TGTGCCAGCAGTTACTTTGGACTTCTGACCGGGGAGCTGTTTTTT. Translating it yields CASSYFGLLTGELFF.

This clone is a singleton in its sample. A much more abundant neighbour one base away suggests this may be a read error. The rearrangement joins TRBV28 to TRBJ2-5, with TRBD1 as a possible D gene (6 bases). The CDR3 extends over 14 amino acids. CDR1 is MDHEN and CDR2 is SYDVKM in the germline V gene. CDR3 protein: CASSLFRGMETKYF. Here the CDR3 DNA reads TGTGCCAGCAGTTTATTTAGGGGGATGGAGACCAAGTACTTC.

This chain links TRBV28 with TRBJ2-2; 7 nucleotides line up with TRBD2. The CDR3 extends over 15 amino acids. Per germline, CDR1 MDHEN and CDR2 SYDVKM. With 3 bases clipped from V and 6 bases from J, the junction kept 7 bases outside the gene matches. The CDR3 is CASSFLREASGELFF. CDR3 coding DNA: TGTGCCAGCAGTTTCCTACGGGAGGCGTCCGGGGAGCTGTTTTTT. The whole variable domain, filled in from reference TRBV28 and TRBJ2-2, reads DVKVTQSSRYLVKRTGEKVFLECVQDMDHENMFWYRQDPGLGLRLIYFSYDVKMKEKGDIPEGYSVSREKKERFSLILESASTNQTSMYLCASSFLREASGELFFGEGSRLTVL.

The chain joins TRBV2 to TRBJ2-7, with D possibly TRBD2 on 6 matching bases. Germline V CDR1 and CDR2: SNHLY, FYNNEI. The CDR3 consists of 16 residues. Trimming removed 7 bases at V and 3 bases at J, with 22 bases between. CDR3 amino acids: CASTPGRGLEIYEQYF. The CDR3 nucleotides read TGTGCCAGCACTCCCGGCCGGGGACTCGAGATCTACGAGCAGTACTTC.